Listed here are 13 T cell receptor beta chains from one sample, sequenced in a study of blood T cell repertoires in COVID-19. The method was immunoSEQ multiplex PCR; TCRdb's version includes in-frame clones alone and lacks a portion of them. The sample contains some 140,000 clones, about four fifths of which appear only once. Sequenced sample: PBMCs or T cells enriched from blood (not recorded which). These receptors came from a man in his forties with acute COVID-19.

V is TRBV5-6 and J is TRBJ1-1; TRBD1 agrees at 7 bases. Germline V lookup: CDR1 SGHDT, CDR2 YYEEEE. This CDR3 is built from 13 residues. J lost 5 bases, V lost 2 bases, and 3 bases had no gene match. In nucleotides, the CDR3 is TGTGCCAGCAGCTTTCCAGGGGGGACTGAAGCTTTCTTT. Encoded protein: CASSFPGGTEAFF.

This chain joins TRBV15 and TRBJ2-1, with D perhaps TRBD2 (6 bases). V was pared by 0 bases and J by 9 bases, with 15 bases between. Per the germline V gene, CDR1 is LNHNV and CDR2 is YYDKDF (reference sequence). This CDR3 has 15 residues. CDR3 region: CATSRESGMGGEQFF. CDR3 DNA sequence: TGTGCCACCAGCAGAGAATCCGGGATGGGGGGTGAGCAGTTCTTC.

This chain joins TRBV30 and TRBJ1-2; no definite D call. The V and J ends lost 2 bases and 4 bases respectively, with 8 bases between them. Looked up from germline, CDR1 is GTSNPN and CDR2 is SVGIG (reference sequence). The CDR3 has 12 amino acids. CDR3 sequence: CAWSSPPYGYTF. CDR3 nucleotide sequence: TGTGCCTGGAGTTCTCCTCCCTATGGCTACACCTTC.

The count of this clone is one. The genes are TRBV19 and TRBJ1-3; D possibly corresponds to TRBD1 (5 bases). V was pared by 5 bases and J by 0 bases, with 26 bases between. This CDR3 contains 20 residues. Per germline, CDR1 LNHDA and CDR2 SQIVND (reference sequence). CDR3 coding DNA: TGTGCCAGTAGTCTTCTGTCTGTGGGGCCGCGGAAGAGCTCTGGAAACACCATATATTTT. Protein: CASSLLSVGPRKSSGNTIYF.

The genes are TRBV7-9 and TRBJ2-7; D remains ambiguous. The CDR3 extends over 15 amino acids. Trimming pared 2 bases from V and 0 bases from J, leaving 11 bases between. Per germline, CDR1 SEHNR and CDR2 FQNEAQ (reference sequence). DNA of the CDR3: TGTGCCAGCAGCTTAAAAGTCGGTAACTCCTACGAGCAGTACTTC. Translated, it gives CASSLKVGNSYEQYF.

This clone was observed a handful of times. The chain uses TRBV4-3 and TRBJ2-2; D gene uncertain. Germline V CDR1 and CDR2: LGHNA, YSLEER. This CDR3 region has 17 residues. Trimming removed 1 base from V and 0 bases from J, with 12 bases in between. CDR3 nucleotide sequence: TGCGCCAGCAGCCAAGCACTCCTACGTGCGAACACCGGGGAGCTGTTTTTT. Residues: CASSQALLRANTGELFF.

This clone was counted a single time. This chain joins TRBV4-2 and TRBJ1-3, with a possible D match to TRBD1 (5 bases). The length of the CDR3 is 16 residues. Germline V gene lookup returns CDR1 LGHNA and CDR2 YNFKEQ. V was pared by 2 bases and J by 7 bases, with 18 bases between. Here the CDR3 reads CASSQFAGVTSNTIYF. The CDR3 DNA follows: TGTGCCAGCAGCCAATTTGCGGGGGTCACTTCCAACACCATATATTTT.

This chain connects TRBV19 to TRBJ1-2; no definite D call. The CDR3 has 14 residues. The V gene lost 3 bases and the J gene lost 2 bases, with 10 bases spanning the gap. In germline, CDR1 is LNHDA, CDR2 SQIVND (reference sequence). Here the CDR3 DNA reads TGTGCCAGTAGTATCGCAGAGACAAACTATGGCTACACCTTC. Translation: CASSIAETNYGYTF.

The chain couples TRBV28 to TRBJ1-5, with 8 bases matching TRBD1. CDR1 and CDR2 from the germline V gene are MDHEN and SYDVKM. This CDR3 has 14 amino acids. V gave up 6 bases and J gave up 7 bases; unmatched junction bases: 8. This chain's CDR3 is CASRRQGTGQPQHF. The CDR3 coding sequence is TGTGCCAGCAGGCGACAGGGGACGGGACAGCCCCAGCATTTT.

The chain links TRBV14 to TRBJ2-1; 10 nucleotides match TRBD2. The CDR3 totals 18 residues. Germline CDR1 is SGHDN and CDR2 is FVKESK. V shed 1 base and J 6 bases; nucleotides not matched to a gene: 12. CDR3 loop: CASSQVPRAGGWLNEQFF. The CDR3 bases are TGTGCCAGCAGCCAAGTCCCGCGAGCGGGAGGGTGGCTCAATGAGCAGTTCTTC.

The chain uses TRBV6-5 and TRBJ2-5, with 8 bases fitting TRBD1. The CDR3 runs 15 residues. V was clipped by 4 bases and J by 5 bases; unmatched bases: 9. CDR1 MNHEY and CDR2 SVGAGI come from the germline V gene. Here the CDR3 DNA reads TGTGCCAGCAGTTCCCGGGACAGGCCGGCGGAGACCCAGTACTTC. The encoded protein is CASSSRDRPAETQYF.

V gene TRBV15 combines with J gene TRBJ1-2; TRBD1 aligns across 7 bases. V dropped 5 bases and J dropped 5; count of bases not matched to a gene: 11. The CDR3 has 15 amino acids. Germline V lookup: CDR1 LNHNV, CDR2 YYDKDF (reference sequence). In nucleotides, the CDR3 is TGTGCCACCAGCCCAGGGGGACAGTATACATATGGCTACACCTTC. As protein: CATSPGGQYTYGYTF.

The CDR3 sequence is CASSLTGRVGANVLTF. CDR3 sequence (DNA): TGTGCCAGCAGCTTGACAGGGAGAGTTGGGGCCAACGTCCTGACTTTC. The J gene is TRBJ2-6, the V gene TRBV7-2, with TRBD1 matching 7 bases. V shed 3 bases, J shed 3 bases, and the junction held 5 bases outside the gene matches. The germline V gene has CDR1 SGHTA and CDR2 FQGNSA. The CDR3 is 16 amino acids. Filled out from reference TRBV7-2 and TRBJ2-6, the complete variable domain reads GAGVSQSPSNKVTEKGKDVELRCDPISGHTALYWYRQSLGQGLEFLIYFQGNSAPDKSGLPSDRFSAERTGGSVSTLTIQRTQQEDSAVYLCASSLTGRVGANVLTFGAGSRLTVL.